Listed below are T cell receptor beta chains from one sample, sequenced in a study of blood T cell repertoires in COVID-19. Sequenced by immunoSEQ multiplex PCR; TCRdb stores in-frame clones only, minus some. Here the sample spans 180,000 or so clones, about 85% being singletons. The sequenced material came from peripheral blood. Source of these receptors: a woman older than 75 with acute or convalescent COVID-19. CDR3s include the opening cysteine and the closing phenylalanine or tryptophan. A D gene is named only where the DNA matches it firmly. For some rows the clone size is stated as once, few or many, or as a class when expanded; others skip it.

V	D	J	size	DNA	CDR3
TRBV5-1	TRBD1	TRBJ1-4	NA	TGCGCCAGCAGCCCAAGGACAGGCCTTAATGAAAAACTGTTTTTT	CASSPRTGLNEKLFF
TRBV27	NA	TRBJ1-6	NA	TGTGCCAGCAGTTTATCTGGGAGCTCCTATAATTCACCCCTCCACTTT	CASSLSGSSYNSPLHF
TRBV5-1	TRBD2	TRBJ2-5	NA	TGCGCCAGCAGCCCCCTAGCGGGCTTCCAAGAGACCCAGTACTTC	CASSPLAGFQETQYF
TRBV19	TRBD1	TRBJ2-7	once	TGTGCCAGTAGTATTAATCGGGACAGGGGCTACGAGCAGTACTTC	CASSINRDRGYEQYF
TRBV20-1	NA	TRBJ2-7	NA	TGCAGTGCTAGTTCGGGGTACCCCTACGAGCAGTACTTC	CSASSGYPYEQYF
TRBV6-5	NA	TRBJ1-4	NA	TGTGCCAGCCGATCTCCCAGCGGCGGCTACGAAAAACTGTTTTTT	CASRSPSGGYEKLFF
TRBV12-3/TRBV12-4	NA	TRBJ2-2	NA	TGTGCCAGCAGTTTCGGGGTCGGGGAGCTGTTTTTT	CASSFGVGELFF
TRBV7-2	TRBD1	TRBJ1-5	NA	TGTGCCAGCAGCGAAGGACAGGGAAGCAATCAGCCCCAGCATTTT	CASSEGQGSNQPQHF
TRBV29-1	NA	TRBJ2-1	NA	TGCAGCGTTACGCGAGAGAGCTACAATGAGCAGTTCTTC	CSVTRESYNEQFF
TRBV6-6	TRBD1	TRBJ1-2	NA	TGTGCCAGCAGTCCAGGACAGGGGGCGAGAATCTACACCTTC	CASSPGQGARIYTF
TRBV29-1	TRBD2	TRBJ2-3	NA	TGCAGCGTTGACACTAGCGGGAGCACAGATACGCAGTATTTT	CSVDTSGSTDTQYF
TRBV12-5	TRBD1	TRBJ1-1	NA	TGTGCTAGTGGTACTCTCCGGACAGGGGGTGTTACTGAAGCTTTCTTT	CASGTLRTGGVTEAFF
TRBV18	TRBD1	TRBJ1-1	NA	TGTGCCAGCTCACCACGACAGGGGGGGAACACTGAAGCTTTCTTT	CASSPRQGGNTEAFF
TRBV7-8	NA	TRBJ1-1	NA	TGTGCCAGCAGCTTAGCGCGCCAGGCAAACACTGAAGCTTTCTTT	CASSLARQANTEAFF
TRBV2	NA	TRBJ1-1	NA	TGTGCCACCCGGGAGCTCCAATTGAACACTGAAGCTTTCTTT	CATRELQLNTEAFF
TRBV7-2	TRBD1	TRBJ1-1	few	TGTGCCAGCAGCTCCGGACAGGGGAACACTGAAGCTTTCTTT	CASSSGQGNTEAFF
TRBV12-3/TRBV12-4	NA	TRBJ1-3	NA	TGTGCCAGCAGTTTTTTAGCCGGAAACACCATATATTTT	CASSFLAGNTIYF
TRBV5-4	TRBD1	TRBJ2-7	once	TGTGCCAGCAGCCCACAGGGGGCCGACTACGAGCAGTACTTC	CASSPQGADYEQYF
TRBV5-1	TRBD1	TRBJ1-6	NA	TGCGCCAGCAGCTTGGTCGGGACAGTGAATTCACCCCTCCACTTT	CASSLVGTVNSPLHF
TRBV12-3/TRBV12-4	NA	TRBJ1-2	NA	TGTGCCAGCAGGTCTACAGGGCATGGCTACACCTTC	CASRSTGHGYTF
TRBV7-9	TRBD1	TRBJ1-5	NA	TGTGCCAGCAGCTTAGCCTCAGGAGAAGGGACAGGGCCCCAGCATTTT	CASSLASGEGTGPQHF
TRBV19	NA	TRBJ2-1	NA	TGTGCCACCCAGACGGGAAGCTCCTACAATGAGCAGTTCTTC	CATQTGSSYNEQFF
TRBV3-1/TRBV3-2	TRBD1	TRBJ1-3	NA	TGTGCCAGCAGGGGACAGGGGCGGAGAGGAAACACCATATATTTT	CASRGQGRRGNTIYF
TRBV5-1	NA	TRBJ2-5	NA	TGCGCCAGCAGATCACAGGGTGAGACCCAGTACTTC	CASRSQGETQYF
TRBV6-2/TRBV6-3	NA	TRBJ2-1	once	TGTGCCAGCAGTTACGGGGGCCTATTTAACAATGAGCAGTTCTTC	CASSYGGLFNNEQFF
TRBV19	NA	TRBJ1-2	medium-sized	TGTGCCAGTAGTTTCAAGACGGAGGCTAACTATGGCTACACCTTC	CASSFKTEANYGYTF
TRBV2	NA	TRBJ2-6	once	TGTGCCAGCAGTTTCTATCCCTCTGGGGCCAACGTCCTGACTTTC	CASSFYPSGANVLTF
TRBV24-1	NA	TRBJ1-2	NA	TGTGCCACCAGTGAGGGGGCCTTTGTGGGCTACACCTTC	CATSEGAFVGYTF
TRBV5-4	TRBD2	TRBJ2-3	NA	TGTGCCAGCACTAGCGGGGGTTTCACAGATACGCAGTATTTT	CASTSGGFTDTQYF
TRBV4-1	NA	TRBJ1-1	few	TGCGCCAGCAGCCAAGATCGGGAGACTGAAGCTTTCTTT	CASSQDRETEAFF
TRBV7-2	TRBD1	TRBJ1-1	NA	TGTGCCAGCAGACTTGGACAGGGGGCGTCTGAAGCTTTCTTT	CASRLGQGASEAFF
TRBV5-1	NA	TRBJ1-4	NA	TGCGCCAGCAGCTTAGAGGCAGCAACTAATGAAAAACTGTTTTTT	CASSLEAATNEKLFF
TRBV5-1	NA	TRBJ2-6	NA	TGCGCCAGCAGCTTTGGGGGGACCTTCTCTGGGGCCAACGTCCTGACTTTC	CASSFGGTFSGANVLTF
TRBV19	NA	TRBJ2-3	NA	TGTGCCAGTACCCCGAGAGGGTTCACAGATACGCAGTATTTT	CASTPRGFTDTQYF
TRBV5-1	NA	TRBJ1-1	NA	TGCGCCAGCAGCTTGGGAATGGAGGGATTCATGAACACTGAAGCTTTCTTT	CASSLGMEGFMNTEAFF
TRBV14	TRBD1	TRBJ1-6	NA	TGTGCCAGCAGCCAAGCGGGGTTTCAGGGGGTTCATTCACCCCTCCACTTT	CASSQAGFQGVHSPLHF
TRBV11-3	NA	TRBJ2-1	NA	TGTGCCAGCAGCGAGCAGGGGAATGAGCAGTTCTTC	CASSEQGNEQFF
TRBV7-9	TRBD1	TRBJ1-1	NA	TGTGCCAGCAGTCCGACAGGGGGCGCGAGGACTGAAGCTTTCTTT	CASSPTGGARTEAFF
TRBV27	TRBD2	TRBJ2-3	NA	TGTGCCAGCAGCCCCCGAGGGAGGGGCCCGGATACGCAGTATTTT	CASSPRGRGPDTQYF
TRBV15	TRBD1	TRBJ2-1	NA	TGTGCCCCCCCACTACTACAGGGGGTTAAGAATGAGCAGTTCTTC	CAPPLLQGVKNEQFF
TRBV7-9	TRBD1	TRBJ2-5	NA	TGTGCCAGCAGCCTAATACCGGGACAGAAAGAGACCCAGTACTTC	CASSLIPGQKETQYF
TRBV4-3	TRBD2	TRBJ2-4	NA	TGCGCCAGCAGCCAAGGACTAGCGGGGGGGGAAAACATTCAGTACTTC	CASSQGLAGGENIQYF
TRBV11-2	NA	TRBJ1-1	NA	TGTGCCAGCAGCTTAGTCTCGGGAGGGACTGAAGCTTTCTTT	CASSLVSGGTEAFF
TRBV2	TRBD1	TRBJ1-1	NA	TGTGCCAGCAGTATACAGGGGTTGGTCACTGAAGCTTTCTTT	CASSIQGLVTEAFF
TRBV25-1	NA	TRBJ2-3	once	TGTGCCAGCAGATTAGCGGTTAGCACAGATACGCAGTATTTT	CASRLAVSTDTQYF
TRBV7-2	TRBD2	TRBJ2-3	NA	TGTGCCAGCAGCTTATTGACTAGCGGGGGACCAGATACGCAGTATTTT	CASSLLTSGGPDTQYF
TRBV5-4	TRBD1	TRBJ1-1	NA	TGTGCCAGCAGCTCTCGGACAGGGGGCATATACACTGAAGCTTTCTTT	CASSSRTGGIYTEAFF
TRBV5-8	NA	TRBJ1-3	NA	TGTGCCAGCAGCTTGTCCGAGAGACTGGGGCGGTCAGGTGGAAACACCATATATTTT	CASSLSERLGRSGGNTIYF
TRBV6-5	NA	TRBJ2-2	NA	TGTGCCAGCAGCGCTGACAGGATCTCCGGGGAGCTGTTTTTT	CASSADRISGELFF
TRBV10-3	NA	TRBJ1-3	NA	TGTGCCACCTCAGGGCCTGGAAACACCATATATTTT	CATSGPGNTIYF
TRBV19	NA	TRBJ1-1	NA	TGTGCCAGTAGTGTCGCTGTGGGGGCGTCGGACACTGAAGCTTTCTTT	CASSVAVGASDTEAFF
TRBV7-8	TRBD1	TRBJ2-7	once	TGTGCCAGCAGTCGACAGGGGTACGAGCAGTACTTC	CASSRQGYEQYF
TRBV28	NA	TRBJ1-5	few	TGTGCCAGCAGTTTATTGGCCAGGGCGAGCAATCAGCCCCAGCATTTT	CASSLLARASNQPQHF
TRBV7-2	TRBD2	TRBJ2-2	NA	TGTGCCAGCAGCTTAGCTCCCACTAGCGGGGGGGCGACCGGGGAGCTGTTTTTT	CASSLAPTSGGATGELFF
TRBV5-4	NA	TRBJ2-7	NA	TGTGCCAGCAGCTTGACTAGGGGGTCCTACGAGCAGTACTTC	CASSLTRGSYEQYF
TRBV6-5	TRBD1	TRBJ1-6	NA	TGTGCCAGCAGTTTGACAGGGGATAATTCACCCCTCCACTTT	CASSLTGDNSPLHF
TRBV7-2	TRBD2	TRBJ2-7	NA	TGTGCCAGCAGCTTACTTACTAGCGGGAGGATTGCCTACGAGCAGTACTTC	CASSLLTSGRIAYEQYF
TRBV5-6	NA	TRBJ1-5	once	TGTGCCAGCAGCTGGGGGGTCCGTGGTCAGCCCCAGCATTTT	CASSWGVRGQPQHF
TRBV19	NA	TRBJ1-3	NA	TGTGCCAGTAGTATCCAGGTCTCTGGAAACACCATATATTTT	CASSIQVSGNTIYF
TRBV12-5	TRBD2	TRBJ2-4	NA	TGTGCTAGTGGGGTCGGACTAGCGGGAGAAGGGGGCAAAAACATTCAGTACTTC	CASGVGLAGEGGKNIQYF